This T cell receptor (beta chain) was recovered during a study of identical twins. Findings of the study overall: Researchers reported excess low generation probability among twin-shared out-of-frame alpha sequences.

The V gene's germline CDR1 is SGHTA and CDR2 FQGNSA. V trimming: 4 bases; J trimming: 4 bases; junction bases outside the gene matches: 4. This CDR3 spans 15 amino acids. Many counts were recorded for this clonotype. Its antigen is currently unknown. The authors used template switching to add a universal primer site and gave cDNA unique molecular identifiers. MiXCR, run by TCRdb on the 5' RACE reads, gives a single entry per CDR3 protein. Of just over 500,000 distinct CDR3 sequences in the sample, roughly 21% were seen once. This sample also appeared in a second study, on T cells expressing NK-cell markers. This second report adds: It was from sorted CD3+CD56+NKG2C+, CD3+CD56+NKG2C- and CD3+CD56-NKG2C+ T cells that TCR beta repertoires came.

The sequencing input was CD4+ T cells sorted from blood. The sequence was obtained from a woman aged 18-30 years in good health. The chain joins TRBV7-2 to TRBJ2-7, with 13 bases aligning to TRBD2. CDR3 nucleotide sequence: TGTGCCAGCAGCTCCGGGACTAGCGGGATATACGAGCAGTACTTC. Its translation: CASSSGTSGIYEQYF.